One and the same sample provided the 27 T cell receptor beta chains below, sequenced in a study of blood T cell repertoires in COVID-19. Method: immunoSEQ multiplex PCR; TCRdb's copy keeps in-frame clones and lacks some. In the table there are about 170,000 clones, approximately 86% of which are singletons. Sequencing input: peripheral blood. The receptors come from a man between 65 and 85 years old with acute or convalescent COVID-19.

V is TRBV7-7 and J is TRBJ2-2; TRBD2 agrees at 9 bases. The CDR3 extends over 16 amino acids. The V gene end was trimmed by 4 bases and the J gene end by 0 bases; junction bases not matched to a gene: 3. Germline loops: CDR1 SSHAT, CDR2 FNYEAQ (reference sequence). The CDR3 DNA reads as TGTGCCAGCAGCTCATTAGCGGGGGCGAACACCGGGGAGCTGTTTTTT. Translated, it gives CASSSLAGANTGELFF.

The chain has TRBV7-6 and TRBJ1-5; no clear D gene. V lost 1 base to trimming and J lost 3 bases, with 7 bases between them. This CDR3 contains 14 residues. Germline CDR1 and CDR2: SGHVS and FNYEAQ. Here the CDR3 DNA reads TGTGCCAGCAGCTTAGGGCAGAACAATCAGCCCCAGCATTTT. Its protein product is CASSLGQNNQPQHF.

This clone has just one count. The V and J genes are TRBV5-1 and TRBJ2-7; 7 nucleotides agree with TRBD2. The CDR3 sequence is 15 residues long. The germline V gene encodes CDR1 SGHRS and CDR2 YFSETQ. V lost 6 bases and J lost 4; bases outside the gene matches: 13. In DNA, the CDR3 is TGCGCCAGCAAGGACATGGCGGGAGCAGGGTACGAGCAGTACTTC. Encoded protein: CASKDMAGAGYEQYF.

This clone was picked up a small number of times. This chain connects TRBV28 to TRBJ2-2; D remains unclear. The ends were cut back, 5 bases at V and 5 bases at J, with 9 bases in the middle. CDR3 length equals 13 residues. Germline V lookup: CDR1 MDHEN, CDR2 SYDVKM. CDR3 sequence: CASSPARTGELFF. The CDR3 DNA sequence: TGTGCCAGCAGTCCCGCTAGGACCGGGGAGCTGTTTTTT.

The CDR3 DNA follows: TGTGCCAGCTCCCCCACTACGACAGGGGCCGGAAACACCATATATTTT. It specifies CASSPTTTGAGNTIYF. The rearrangement uses TRBV18 and TRBJ1-3; 8 bases are a match to TRBD1. The germline V gene has CDR1 KGHSH and CDR2 LQKENI. J lost 4 bases, V lost 6 bases, and 11 bases had no gene match. The CDR3 runs 16 residues.

The V call is TRBV7-9, the J call TRBJ1-2; no firm D call. Germline V gives CDR1 SEHNR, CDR2 FQNEAQ (reference sequence). The CDR3 consists of 13 residues. Trimming took 5 bases from V and 4 from J, leaving 11 bases between them. The DNA for the CDR3 is TGTGCCAGCAGCCGAAAGGAGTCCTATGGCTACACCTTC. Its protein product is CASSRKESYGYTF.

This chain joins TRBV7-2 and TRBJ1-2, with D possibly being TRBD1 (6 bases). Germline lookup yields CDR1 SGHTA and CDR2 FQGNSA. CDR3 size: 13 residues. The V gene lost 5 bases and the J gene lost 4 bases, with 11 bases spanning the gap. The DNA of the CDR3 is TGTGCCAGCAGCCCCGGGACACGCTATGGCTACACCTTC. Translating it yields CASSPGTRYGYTF. Complete variable domain (other parts from reference TRBV7-2 and TRBJ1-2): GAGVSQSPSNKVTEKGKDVELRCDPISGHTALYWYRQSLGQGLEFLIYFQGNSAPDKSGLPSDRFSAERTGGSVSTLTIQRTQQEDSAVYLCASSPGTRYGYTFGSGTRLTVV.

This sequence joins TRBV5-4 and TRBJ2-4; possible D gene TRBD1, 5 bases. The CDR3 has 16 amino acids. Germline assignment: CDR1 SGHNT and CDR2 YYREEE (reference sequence). V lost 5 bases and J 0 bases, leaving 15 bases between the germline ends. The DNA for the CDR3 is TGTGCCAGCAGGGAAGGGGTGGACATAGCCAAAAACATTCAGTACTTC. It translates to CASREGVDIAKNIQYF. Supplemented by reference TRBV5-4 and TRBJ2-4, the full variable domain reads ETGVTQSPTHLIKTRGQQVTLRCSSQSGHNTVSWYQQALGQGPQFIFQYYREEENGRGNFPPRFSGLQFPNYSSELNVNALELDDSALYLCASREGVDIAKNIQYFGAGTRLSVL.

The chain couples TRBV24-1 to TRBJ2-1, with a weak D call TRBD2 (6 bases). The CDR3 contains 16 residues. Looked up from germline, CDR1 is KGHDR and CDR2 is SFDVKD. Between the trimmed V and J ends, which lost 5 bases and 4 bases, there was a span of 17 bases. The CDR3 is CATSASGVAAYNEQFF. In DNA, the CDR3 is TGTGCCACCAGTGCCTCCGGGGTAGCGGCATACAATGAGCAGTTCTTC.

The V and J genes are TRBV5-6 and TRBJ1-3; D is possibly TRBD1 (6 bases). Germline-derived CDR1 and CDR2 are SGHDT and YYEEEE. The CDR3 contains 13 residues. V was pared by 7 bases and J by 0 bases, with 8 bases between. CDR3 sequence: CASRTVSGNTIYF. In nucleotides, the CDR3 is TGTGCCAGCCGGACAGTCTCTGGAAACACCATATATTTT.

The chain links TRBV5-1 to TRBJ2-3; 9 positions agree with TRBD1. CDR1 is SGHRS, CDR2 YFSETQ, per germline. V lost 4 bases to trimming and J lost 1 base; unmatched junction nucleotides: 7. CDR3 size: 16 residues. The DNA for the CDR3 is TGCGCCAGCAGCGGGACGGGACAGGGTGGCACAGATACGCAGTATTTT. Protein product: CASSGTGQGGTDTQYF.

The CDR3 reads CASSRLQGASQETQYF. The CDR3, as DNA: TGCGCCAGCAGCCGTTTACAGGGGGCCAGCCAAGAGACCCAGTACTTC. V and J are TRBV4-1 and TRBJ2-5; 9 nucleotides align to TRBD1. V lost 4 bases, J lost 1 base, and 7 bases stayed unmatched. The CDR3 spans 16 residues. The germline CDR1 and CDR2 sequences are MGHRA and YSYEKL.

This rearrangement joins TRBV28 to TRBJ1-5; D is undetermined. Trimming took 3 bases from V and 9 from J, leaving 12 bases between them. The CDR3 is 13 amino acids. Germline V gene sequence: CDR1 MDHEN, CDR2 SYDVKM. CDR3 in amino acids: CASSFKVPGPQHF. CDR3 DNA sequence: TGTGCCAGCAGTTTTAAGGTCCCGGGGCCCCAGCATTTT.

This chain links TRBV2 with TRBJ1-2; TRBD1 agrees at 7 bases. Per germline, CDR1 SNHLY and CDR2 FYNNEI. The CDR3 extends over 15 amino acids. V lost 2 bases, J lost 8 bases, and 11 bases stayed unmatched. Here the CDR3 reads CASSEMRGGAPGYTF. In nucleotides, the CDR3 is TGTGCCAGCAGTGAAATGAGAGGGGGCGCGCCGGGCTACACCTTC.

The chain has TRBV5-4 and TRBJ2-2; D call uncertain. This CDR3 comprises 14 residues. Between the trimmed V and J ends, which lost 3 bases and 7 bases, there was a span of 13 bases. CDR1 SGHNT and CDR2 YYREEE come from the germline V gene (reference sequence). CDR3 protein: CASSSFWANGELFF. CDR3 DNA: TGTGCCAGCAGCTCTTTTTGGGCCAACGGGGAGCTGTTTTTT.

The chain combines TRBV18 with TRBJ2-3; D is possibly TRBD1 (6 bases). This CDR3 has 13 amino acids. CDR1 KGHSH and CDR2 LQKENI come from the germline V gene. The V gene lost 3 bases and the J gene lost 7 bases, with 11 bases spanning the gap. The CDR3 reads CASSPRDTYTQYF. The DNA of the CDR3 is TGTGCCAGCTCACCCCGGGACACTTATACGCAGTATTTT.

The CDR3 sequence: CASSFTFRGSLYGYTF. CDR3 in DNA: TGTGCCAGCAGCTTCACCTTCAGGGGTTCTCTATATGGCTACACCTTC. The chain combines TRBV7-8 with TRBJ1-2, with D tentatively TRBD1 (6 bases). The CDR3 contains 16 residues. CDR1 and CDR2 from the germline V gene are SGHVS and FQNEAQ. The ends were cut back, 3 bases at V and 5 bases at J, with 19 bases in the middle.

The J gene is TRBJ2-7, the V gene TRBV29-1; TRBD2 is a possible D gene (5 bases). This CDR3 has 13 residues. CDR1 and CDR2 (germline): SQVTM, ANQGSEA. V shed 4 bases and J shed 5 bases, with 15 bases lying between them. This chain's CDR3 is CSVGWEMENEQYF. The CDR3, as DNA: TGCAGCGTTGGATGGGAGATGGAGAACGAGCAGTACTTC.

This clone was seen just once. V and J are TRBV6-5 and TRBJ2-2; tentatively, D is TRBD1 (6 bases). The CDR3 has 13 amino acids. Trimming pared 7 bases from V and 6 bases from J, leaving 12 bases between. The V gene's germline CDR1 is MNHEY and CDR2 SVGAGI. The CDR3 loop reads CASTSQGPGELFF. For the CDR3, the DNA is TGTGCCAGCACCTCCCAGGGGCCCGGGGAGCTGTTTTTT.

The chain couples TRBV7-2 to TRBJ2-5; a possible D gene is TRBD1 (6 bases). Germline assignment: CDR1 SGHTA and CDR2 FQGNSA. The CDR3 length is 13 residues. V was shortened by 4 bases and J by 2 bases, with 8 bases between the two germline ends. CDR3 residues: CASSYRVQETQYF. The CDR3 bases are TGTGCCAGCAGCTACAGGGTTCAAGAGACCCAGTACTTC.

J is TRBJ2-1 and V is TRBV9, with TRBD2 as a possible D gene (5 bases). Trimming cost V 4 bases and J 1 base, with 12 bases left between them. The CDR3 is 15 amino acids. Germline lookup yields CDR1 SGDLS and CDR2 YYNGEE. DNA of the CDR3: TGTGCCAGCAGCCCAAGCGGAAATTCCTACAATGAGCAGTTCTTC. Translation gives CASSPSGNSYNEQFF.

The chain employs TRBV5-1 and TRBJ2-5; weak D call: TRBD2 (7 bases). V shed 0 bases and J shed 7 bases, with 10 bases lying between them. The CDR3 totals 13 residues. Germline CDR1 and CDR2: SGHRS and YFSETQ. CDR3 DNA: TGCGCCAGCAGCTTGGCGGGGGGCGGGACCCAGTACTTC. It yields the protein CASSLAGGGTQYF. Full variable domain (remainder filled in from reference TRBV5-1 and TRBJ2-5): KAGVTQTPRYLIKTRGQQVTLSCSPISGHRSVSWYQQTPGQGLQFLFEYFSETQRNKGNFPGRFSGRQFSNSRSEMNVSTLELGDSALYLCASSLAGGGTQYFGPGTRLLVL.

V and J are TRBV6-5 and TRBJ1-5, with TRBD1 matching 9 bases. The germline gives CDR1 MNHEY, CDR2 SVGAGI. The length of the CDR3 is 14 residues. The V segment lost 6 bases and the J segment 6 bases; nucleotides outside the gene matches: 6. In DNA, the CDR3 is TGTGCCAGCAGACAGACAGGGGGGAGTCAGCCCCAGCATTTT. This encodes CASRQTGGSQPQHF.

This chain connects TRBV5-4 to TRBJ1-1, with D possibly being TRBD1 (5 bases). CDR3 length equals 14 residues. Per germline, CDR1 SGHNT and CDR2 YYREEE (reference sequence). V shed 1 base and J shed 6 bases, with 13 bases lying between them. This CDR3 reads CASSLSQARSEAFF. CDR3 coding DNA: TGTGCCAGCAGCTTGTCACAGGCAAGATCTGAAGCTTTCTTT.

This rearrangement joins TRBV5-4 to TRBJ2-6, with 15 bases fitting TRBD2. Germline V gene lookup returns CDR1 SGHNT and CDR2 YYREEE (reference sequence). V shed 4 bases and J 1 base; nucleotides not matched to a gene: 6. This CDR3 has 19 amino acids. The CDR3 here is CASSPGLAGGESGANVLTF. CDR3 DNA sequence: TGTGCCAGCAGCCCAGGACTAGCGGGAGGGGAATCTGGGGCCAACGTCCTGACTTTC.

The rearrangement links TRBV7-3 to TRBJ2-1; D is uncertain. CDR1 is SGHTA, CDR2 FQGTGA, per germline. The CDR3 has 12 amino acids. V was pared by 2 bases and J by 10 bases, with 9 bases between. CDR3 coding DNA: TGTGCCAGCAGCTTAGGCCGCGGAGAGCAGTTCTTC. This encodes CASSLGRGEQFF. Based on the CDR3 plus reference TRBV7-3 and TRBJ2-1, the full variable domain is GAGVSQTPSNKVTEKGKYVELRCDPISGHTALYWYRQSLGQGPEFLIYFQGTGAADDSGLPNDRFFAVRPEGSVSTLKIQRTERGDSAVYLCASSLGRGEQFFGPGTRLTVL.

The chain links TRBV5-4 to TRBJ2-3; possible D gene TRBD1, 5 bases. The CDR3 has 17 amino acids. V was trimmed by 4 bases and J by 2 bases, leaving 20 bases between them. Germline V gene data show CDR1 as SGHNT and CDR2 as YYREEE (reference sequence). CDR3 loop: CASSLLPGQGFTDTQYF. The CDR3 DNA follows: TGTGCCAGCAGCCTCCTTCCAGGGCAAGGTTTCACAGATACGCAGTATTTT. The full variable domain, completed using reference TRBV5-4 and TRBJ2-3, is ETGVTQSPTHLIKTRGQQVTLRCSSQSGHNTVSWYQQALGQGPQFIFQYYREEENGRGNFPPRFSGLQFPNYSSELNVNALELDDSALYLCASSLLPGQGFTDTQYFGPGTRLTVL.